These 19 T cell receptor beta chains were all obtained from the same sample, sequenced in a study of blood T cell repertoires in COVID-19. Measured with immunoSEQ multiplex PCR; TCRdb has only the in-frame clones, and not every one. Counted here are around 260,000 clones, 80% to 90% occurring once; the ten biggest clones make up 2% to 3%. Sequenced input: peripheral blood. These receptor sequences come from a woman between 50 and 59 years old with acute or convalescent COVID-19.

This clone was counted once. This rearrangement joins TRBV30 to TRBJ2-3; TRBD2 matches 10 bases. CDR1 and CDR2 (germline): GTSNPN, SVGIG (reference sequence). The CDR3 is 12 residues long. J was trimmed by 15 bases and V by 0 bases; bases with no gene match: 6. The CDR3 sequence is CAWSVSGTSVYF. The DNA for the CDR3 is TGTGCCTGGAGTGTGTCCGGGACTAGCGTCTATTTT.

The chain employs TRBV7-3 and TRBJ2-1, with 11 bases that match TRBD1. The CDR3 contains 16 residues. Germline V gene sequence: CDR1 SGHTA, CDR2 FQGTGA. V lost 2 bases, J lost 3 bases, and 3 bases stayed unmatched. In nucleotides, the CDR3 is TGTGCCAGCAGCTTAGGGGGGACAGGGGGCTACAATGAGCAGTTCTTC. It yields the protein CASSLGGTGGYNEQFF.

This clone was seen a few times. The rearrangement joins TRBV9 to TRBJ1-4, with D perhaps matching TRBD1 (5 bases). V dropped 4 bases and J dropped 0 bases, with 16 bases sitting between them. This CDR3 is built from 17 residues. The germline gives CDR1 SGDLS, CDR2 YYNGEE. CDR3 nucleotide sequence: TGTGCCAGCAGCCAATCGGGGGGTAGAGCAACTAATGAAAAACTGTTTTTT. It codes for CASSQSGGRATNEKLFF.

The genes are TRBV30 and TRBJ2-3, with 11 bases matching TRBD1. The V and J ends lost 7 bases and 4 bases, in that order; junction bases with no gene match: 4. Per germline, CDR1 GTSNPN and CDR2 SVGIG (reference sequence). This CDR3 has 13 amino acids. The DNA for the CDR3 is TGTGCCTCGGACAGGGGGCGAGCAGATACGCAGTATTTT. This codes for CASDRGRADTQYF.

V gene TRBV5-1 combines with J gene TRBJ2-5, with D maybe TRBD2 (5 bases). This CDR3 has 16 residues. Deletions cut 1 base from V and 1 base from J, with 14 bases between. Germline V CDR1 and CDR2: SGHRS, YFSETQ. The CDR3 nucleotides are TGCGCCAGCAGCTTGAAGGTCGAGAGGGCCCAAGAGACCCAGTACTTC. Residues: CASSLKVERAQETQYF.

This clone was recorded only once. The chain uses TRBV30 and TRBJ2-3; D possibly corresponds to TRBD2 (6 bases). CDR1 is GTSNPN, CDR2 SVGIG, per germline (reference sequence). The CDR3 length is 14 residues. Trimming removed 0 bases from V and 0 bases from J, with 7 bases in between. CDR3 amino acids: CAWSVAGSTDTQYF. The CDR3 DNA reads TGTGCCTGGAGTGTAGCGGGTAGCACAGATACGCAGTATTTT. The whole variable domain, filled in from reference TRBV30 and TRBJ2-3, reads SQTIHQWPATLVQPVGSPLSLECTVEGTSNPNLYWYRQAAGRGLQLLFYSVGIGQISSEVPQNLSASRPQDRQFILSSKKLLLSDSGFYLCAWSVAGSTDTQYFGPGTRLTVL.

The J gene is TRBJ2-2, the V gene TRBV27; 8 positions match TRBD2. Germline V gives CDR1 MNHEY, CDR2 SMNVEV (reference sequence). V shed 5 bases and J 4 bases; nucleotides not matched to a gene: 6. CDR3 length: 15 residues. In DNA, the CDR3 is TGTGCCAGCAGTCCCGGACTAGCTGGCACCGGGGAGCTGTTTTTT. Translating it yields CASSPGLAGTGELFF.

The J gene is TRBJ2-5, the V gene TRBV3-1 (or the pseudogene TRBV3-2); D gene uncertain. CDR1 is LGHDT, CDR2 YNNKEL, per germline (reference sequence). There are 13 residues in the CDR3. The germline V and J ends were trimmed by 1 base and 5 bases, with 8 bases remaining between them. The CDR3 sequence: CASSQASRETQYF. CDR3 coding DNA: TGTGCCAGCAGCCAAGCTTCCCGGGAGACCCAGTACTTC.

This clone was detected once. The chain is built from TRBV10-3 and TRBJ2-7, with 12 bases lining up with TRBD2. Looked up from germline, CDR1 is ENHRY and CDR2 is SYGVKD. The CDR3 runs to 14 residues. Trimming removed 5 bases from V and 4 bases from J; junction bases left unmatched: 3. CDR3 DNA sequence: TGTGCCATCAGTTCGGGACTAGCGGGTTACGAGCAGTACTTC. Its translation: CAISSGLAGYEQYF.

This chain links TRBV7-3 with TRBJ2-1; 11 nucleotides line up with TRBD2. The CDR3 loop spans 15 amino acids. J gave up 9 bases and V 2 bases, and 6 bases lay outside the gene matches. The germline V gene encodes CDR1 SGHTA and CDR2 FQGTGA. The CDR3: CASSLQRGTSGEQFF. CDR3 DNA: TGTGCCAGCAGCTTACAGCGGGGGACTAGCGGTGAGCAGTTCTTC. Using reference TRBV7-3 and TRBJ2-1 for the parts outside the CDR3, the full variable domain is GAGVSQTPSNKVTEKGKYVELRCDPISGHTALYWYRQSLGQGPEFLIYFQGTGAADDSGLPNDRFFAVRPEGSVSTLKIQRTERGDSAVYLCASSLQRGTSGEQFFGPGTRLTVL.

V gene TRBV14 combines with J gene TRBJ2-1; D perhaps matches TRBD2 (6 bases). Germline lookup yields CDR1 SGHDN and CDR2 FVKESK. V was clipped by 0 bases and J by 5 bases, with 14 bases between them. There are 16 residues in the CDR3. Here the CDR3 reads CASSQDRGGPNNEQFF. The CDR3 DNA sequence: TGTGCCAGCAGCCAAGATCGGGGAGGCCCCAACAATGAGCAGTTCTTC.

The rearrangement joins TRBV19 to TRBJ1-1, with 9 positions matching TRBD1. The J segment lost 3 bases and the V segment lost 10 bases, leaving 12 bases of the junction unmatched. The CDR3 is 15 residues long. Looked up from germline, CDR1 is LNHDA and CDR2 is SQIVND (reference sequence). CDR3 sequence: CATKGTGTTDTEAFF. The CDR3 DNA reads TGTGCCACCAAGGGGACAGGGACAACGGACACTGAAGCTTTCTTT.

This clone was found a few times. The chain couples TRBV30 to TRBJ2-2; D perhaps matches TRBD2 (6 bases). The CDR3 is 13 amino acids. Trimming cost V 2 bases and J 8 bases, with 12 bases left between them. Germline-derived CDR1 and CDR2 are GTSNPN and SVGIG (reference sequence). This chain's CDR3 is CAWSTSTVGELFF. The CDR3 DNA is TGTGCCTGGAGTACTAGCACCGTAGGGGAGCTGTTTTTT.

This chain joins TRBV9 and TRBJ1-4, with D tentatively TRBD1 (6 bases). The CDR3 is 15 amino acids. Germline V lookup: CDR1 SGDLS, CDR2 YYNGEE. V lost 0 bases to trimming and J lost 7 bases, with 13 bases between them. This CDR3 is CASSVATGWSEKLFF. The CDR3 region has the DNA TGTGCCAGCAGCGTAGCGACAGGTTGGAGTGAAAAACTGTTTTTT.

The rearrangement links TRBV7-9 to TRBJ1-1; D is undetermined. CDR1 and CDR2 from the germline V gene are SEHNR and FQNEAQ (reference sequence). Trimming pared 7 bases from V and 1 base from J, leaving 13 bases between. This CDR3 has 14 amino acids. CDR3 in amino acids: CASMRGLGNTEAFF. The CDR3 region has the DNA TGTGCCAGCATGCGCGGGCTCGGGAACACTGAAGCTTTCTTT.

Points on this clone: Other DNA sequences in the sample encode the same CDR3. The chain is built from TRBV28 and TRBJ1-2; no clear D gene. CDR3 length: 13 residues. Germline V gives CDR1 MDHEN, CDR2 SYDVKM. Deletions cut 3 bases from V and 3 bases from J, with 8 bases between. This chain's CDR3 is CASSLEGDYGYTF. The CDR3 coding sequence is TGTGCCAGCAGTTTGGAGGGTGACTATGGCTACACCTTC.

This clone was seen a single time. The chain employs TRBV29-1 and TRBJ2-7; TRBD2 agrees at 7 bases. CDR1 and CDR2 from the germline V gene are SQVTM and ANQGSEA. J gave up 5 bases and V 7 bases, and 11 bases lay outside the gene matches. CDR3 length equals 13 residues. CDR3 amino acids: CSALGGGGDEQYF. The CDR3 DNA follows: TGCAGCGCCCTAGGCGGGGGAGGGGACGAGCAGTACTTC.

The J gene is TRBJ1-6, the V gene TRBV30; 9 bases fit TRBD1. The V gene's germline CDR1 is GTSNPN and CDR2 SVGIG (reference sequence). After removal of 7 bases from V and 8 bases from J, the junction contained 12 bases not matched to a gene. The CDR3 has 15 amino acids. The CDR3 reads CAFPLTGTGYSPLHF. The DNA for the CDR3 is TGTGCCTTCCCATTGACCGGGACAGGGTATTCACCCCTCCACTTT. Filled out from reference TRBV30 and TRBJ1-6, the complete variable domain reads SQTIHQWPATLVQPVGSPLSLECTVEGTSNPNLYWYRQAAGRGLQLLFYSVGIGQISSEVPQNLSASRPQDRQFILSSKKLLLSDSGFYLCAFPLTGTGYSPLHFGNGTRLTVT.

This clone turned up a few times. The chain joins TRBV21-1 to TRBJ2-1; TRBD1, the table's D call, was not compared with the DNA. TRBV21-1 is a listed pseudogene. The CDR3 is made up of 15 amino acids. In nucleotides, the CDR3 is TGTGCCAGCAGCAGACCGGGACACACTTACAATGAGCAGTTCTTC. It codes for CASSRPGHTYNEQFF.